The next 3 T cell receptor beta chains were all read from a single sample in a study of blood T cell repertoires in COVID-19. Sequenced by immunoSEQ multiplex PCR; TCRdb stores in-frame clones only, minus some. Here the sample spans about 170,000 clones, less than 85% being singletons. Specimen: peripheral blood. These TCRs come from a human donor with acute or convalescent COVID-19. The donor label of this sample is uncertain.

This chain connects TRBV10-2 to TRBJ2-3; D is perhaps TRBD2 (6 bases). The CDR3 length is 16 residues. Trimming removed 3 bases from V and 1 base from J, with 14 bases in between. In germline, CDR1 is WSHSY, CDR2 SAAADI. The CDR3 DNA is TGCGCCAGCAGTGAAGGGGTAAGCGGGCGCACAGATACGCAGTATTTT. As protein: CASSEGVSGRTDTQYF.

The CDR3 spells CASSLHISDSPLHF. The DNA of the CDR3 is TGTGCCAGCAGCCTTCATATCTCGGATTCACCCCTCCACTTT. The chain links TRBV6-4 to TRBJ1-6; D is uncertain. V was clipped by 6 bases and J by 8 bases, with 14 bases between them. CDR3 size: 14 residues. Germline CDR1 is MRHNA and CDR2 is SNTAGT.

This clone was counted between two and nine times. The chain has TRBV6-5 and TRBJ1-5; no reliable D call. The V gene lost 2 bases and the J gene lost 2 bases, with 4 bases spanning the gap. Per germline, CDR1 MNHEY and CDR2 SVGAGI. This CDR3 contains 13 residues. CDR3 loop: CASSYRGNQPQHF. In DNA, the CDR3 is TGTGCCAGCAGTTACCGTGGCAATCAGCCCCAGCATTTT.